These 22 T cell receptor beta chains were all obtained from the same sample, sequenced in a study of identical twins. TCRdb analysed the 5' RACE reads with MiXCR anew, one entry per CDR3 protein. The sample records around 250,000 distinct CDR3 sequences, roughly 7.1% being singletons. The same data also went into a second study, on T cells expressing NK-cell markers.

Sequencing was done on a sample of CD8+ T cells sorted from blood. The source is a young woman in good health.

This clonotype was counted at least ten times. V is TRBV9 and J is TRBJ2-5; D gene ambiguous. Germline V gives CDR1 SGDLS, CDR2 YYNGEE. Deletions cut 0 bases from V and 3 bases from J, with 0 bases between. The CDR3 loop spans 11 amino acids. The CDR3 here is CASSVEETQYF. DNA of the CDR3: TGTGCCAGCAGCGTAGAAGAGACCCAGTACTTC.

This clonotype came up many times. V usage is TRBV5-1 and J usage is TRBJ2-3; the D gene could be TRBD1 or TRBD2 (5 bases each). The germline CDR1 and CDR2 sequences are SGHRS and YFSETQ. V dropped 3 bases and J dropped 6 bases, with 20 bases sitting between them. The CDR3 loop spans 16 amino acids. The DNA for the CDR3 is TGCGCCAGCAGCTCCCTGGACCCCCGGGGCAGGGATACGCAGTATTTT. This translates into CASSSLDPRGRDTQYF. The full variable domain, rest sourced from reference TRBV5-1 and TRBJ2-3, is KAGVTQTPRYLIKTRGQQVTLSCSPISGHRSVSWYQQTPGQGLQFLFEYFSETQRNKGNFPGRFSGRQFSNSRSEMNVSTLELGDSALYLCASSSLDPRGRDTQYFGPGTRLTVL.

This clonotype has at least ten counts. The V call is TRBV5-6, the J call TRBJ2-1; no definite D call. Looked up from germline, CDR1 is SGHDT and CDR2 is YYEEEE. This CDR3 contains 11 residues. V lost 4 bases and J lost 4, with 3 bases in between. CDR3 nucleotide sequence: TGTGCCAGCAGCCAATACAATGAGCAGTTCTTC. This encodes CASSQYNEQFF.

This clonotype is judged medium-sized (0.01 to 0.1%). This chain links TRBV12-3 or TRBV12-4 with TRBJ2-7; TRBD2 aligns across 10 bases. This CDR3 is 14 amino acids long. The J segment lost 2 bases and the V segment lost 5 bases, leaving 3 bases of the junction unmatched. DNA of the CDR3: TGTGCCAGCAGTCCTCTAGCGGGAGCCTACGAGCAGTACTTC. The encoded protein is CASSPLAGAYEQYF.

There are a few counts of this clonotype. This chain joins TRBV27 and TRBJ2-5; D call uncertain. CDR3 length equals 14 residues. The germline V and J ends were trimmed by 0 bases and 2 bases, with 7 bases remaining between them. Germline-derived CDR1 and CDR2 are MNHEY and SMNVEV (reference sequence). DNA of the CDR3: TGTGCCAGCAGTTTATCGAACCGTCAAGAGACCCAGTACTTC. Translated, it gives CASSLSNRQETQYF.

This clonotype was observed many times. This chain links TRBV20-1 with TRBJ1-5; D might be TRBD1 (5 bases). Trimming removed 4 bases at V and 3 bases at J, with 10 bases between. The CDR3 has 13 residues. The germline CDR1 and CDR2 sequences are DFQATT and SNEGSKA (reference sequence). DNA for the CDR3: TGCAGTGCTATACAGGCGATCAATCAGCCCCAGCATTTT. Its protein is CSAIQAINQPQHF.

This clonotype was counted ten times or more. The rearrangement links TRBV29-1 to TRBJ1-5, with a tentative D call TRBD1 (6 bases). This CDR3 contains 13 residues. The germline CDR1 and CDR2 sequences are SQVTM and ANQGSEA. With 4 bases removed from V and 7 bases from J, the gap between germline ends came to 14 bases. DNA for the CDR3: TGCAGCGTTGTTACAGGGAAGGGACAGCCCCAGCATTTT. Amino acids: CSVVTGKGQPQHF.

This chain uses TRBV7-2 with TRBJ1-2; no clear D gene. V was clipped by 3 bases and J by 6 bases, with 14 bases between them. The CDR3 sequence is 14 residues long. CDR1 SGHTA and CDR2 FQGNSA come from the germline V gene. CDR3 amino acids: CASSFFAETHGYTF. The CDR3 region has the DNA TGTGCCAGCAGCTTTTTTGCAGAGACCCATGGCTACACCTTC. The whole variable domain, remainder taken from reference TRBV7-2 and TRBJ1-2, is GAGVSQSPSNKVTEKGKDVELRCDPISGHTALYWYRQSLGQGLEFLIYFQGNSAPDKSGLPSDRFSAERTGGSVSTLTIQRTQQEDSAVYLCASSFFAETHGYTFGSGTRLTVV.

The chain employs TRBV6-1 and TRBJ1-1; D gene ambiguous. V was cut by 5 bases and J by 1 base, with 11 bases left in between. The germline V gene has CDR1 MNHNS and CDR2 SASEGT. This CDR3 spans 14 amino acids. The CDR3 protein is CASSPLTSNTEAFF. The CDR3 region has the DNA TGTGCCAGCAGTCCTCTAACATCGAACACTGAAGCTTTCTTT.

J is TRBJ1-4 and V is TRBV12-3 or TRBV12-4; 10 nucleotides line up with TRBD1. After removal of 4 bases from V and 0 bases from J, the junction contained 8 bases not matched to a gene. This CDR3 has 18 residues. The CDR3, as DNA: TGTGCCAGCAGTTCCTGGGGACAGGGGACCCCAACTAATGAAAAACTGTTTTTT. The encoded protein is CASSSWGQGTPTNEKLFF.

This chain joins TRBV27 and TRBJ1-1; D gene unclear. Germline lookup yields CDR1 MNHEY and CDR2 SMNVEV (reference sequence). Trimming left V 4 bases short and J 7 bases short, with 13 bases between. This CDR3 spans 13 amino acids. DNA of the CDR3: TGTGCCAGCAGTTACGTCTGGACGGATGAAGCTTTCTTT. It is translated as CASSYVWTDEAFF.

This clonotype has ten or more counts. The V call is TRBV12-3 or TRBV12-4, the J call TRBJ1-5, with TRBD1 as a possible D gene (5 bases). Between the trimmed V and J ends, which lost 6 bases and 9 bases, there was a span of 12 bases. The CDR3 totals 12 residues. CDR3 in amino acids: CASRSGPGPQHF. DNA for the CDR3: TGTGCCAGCAGGTCGGGACCGGGGCCCCAGCATTTT.

The chain recombines TRBV10-3 with TRBJ2-1, with TRBD2 matching over 12 bases. The germline gives CDR1 ENHRY, CDR2 SYGVKD. This CDR3 spans 16 amino acids. V shed 7 bases, J shed 4 bases, and the junction held 8 bases outside the gene matches. CDR3 in amino acids: CAITSPTSGGYNEQFF. CDR3 in DNA: TGTGCCATCACCTCACCCACTAGCGGGGGGTACAATGAGCAGTTCTTC.

This clonotype was recorded many times. This rearrangement joins TRBV7-9 to TRBJ2-2, with 7 bases lining up with TRBD1. With 7 bases clipped from V and 7 bases from J, the junction kept 15 bases outside the gene matches. The CDR3 is made up of 16 amino acids. Germline V CDR1 and CDR2: SEHNR, FQNEAQ (reference sequence). The chain's CDR3 is CASISAGTEFLGELFF. CDR3 DNA sequence: TGTGCCAGCATTTCTGCCGGGACAGAATTTCTCGGGGAGCTGTTTTTT.

The V call is TRBV12-3 or TRBV12-4, the J call TRBJ2-3, with 10 bases identical to TRBD2. The CDR3 has 17 amino acids. After removal of 3 bases from V and 5 bases from J, the junction contained 11 bases not matched to a gene. CDR3 bases: TGTGCCAGCAGTTTTCCCTCTCTAGCGGGAGATAGAGATACGCAGTATTTT. Its translation: CASSFPSLAGDRDTQYF.

The table lists this clonotype with a few counts. J is TRBJ2-2 and V is TRBV3-1; 9 nucleotides agree with TRBD1. Trimming took 3 bases from V and 0 from J; bases not matched to a gene: 14. The CDR3 is 20 amino acids. Germline V gives CDR1 LGHDT, CDR2 YNNKEL (reference sequence). The CDR3 loop reads CASSHRAGTGRFANTGELFF. For the CDR3, the DNA is TGTGCCAGCAGCCACCGGGCGGGGACAGGGCGGTTCGCGAACACCGGGGAGCTGTTTTTT. The variable domain in full, completed from reference TRBV3-1 and TRBJ2-2, reads DTAVSQTPKYLVTQMGNDKSIKCEQNLGHDTMYWYKQDSKKFLKIMFSYNNKELIINETVPNRFSPKSPDKAHLNLHINSLELGDSAVYFCASSHRAGTGRFANTGELFFGEGSRLTVL.

There are a few counts of this clonotype. The V and J genes are TRBV5-4 and TRBJ2-2, with 11 bases fitting TRBD2. From germline, CDR1 is SGHNT and CDR2 YYREEE (reference sequence). This CDR3 region has 17 residues. The J segment lost 5 bases and the V segment lost 0 bases, leaving 6 bases of the junction unmatched. CDR3 protein: CASSLEASGRRTGELFF. The DNA of the CDR3 is TGTGCCAGCAGCTTGGAGGCTAGCGGGAGGAGGACCGGGGAGCTGTTTTTT.

This clonotype was detected many times. This sequence joins TRBV10-3 and TRBJ1-5; TRBD1 agrees at 8 bases. The germline V gene has CDR1 ENHRY and CDR2 SYGVKD. The CDR3 sequence is 13 residues long. J lost 7 bases, V lost 4 bases, and 3 bases had no gene match. The CDR3 here is CAISGDRGQPQHF. The CDR3 coding sequence is TGTGCCATCAGTGGAGACAGGGGCCAGCCCCAGCATTTT.

In this sample, this clonotype turned up many times. The V and J genes are TRBV2 and TRBJ1-6; weak D call: TRBD1 (5 bases). The V end was cut by 5 bases, the J end by 11 bases, with 19 bases between. CDR3 length: 15 residues. CDR1 and CDR2 (germline): SNHLY, FYNNEI. The DNA for the CDR3 is TGTGCCAGCAGTTCCCGGACACTACCCGGTCCACCCCTCCACTTT. This sequence encodes CASSSRTLPGPPLHF. The full variable domain, rest sourced from reference TRBV2 and TRBJ1-6, is EPEVTQTPSHQVTQMGQEVILRCVPISNHLYFYWYRQILGQKVEFLVSFYNNEISEKSEIFDDQFSVERPDGSNFTLKIRSTKLEDSAMYFCASSSRTLPGPPLHFGNGTRLTVT.

The chain carries TRBV5-1 and TRBJ2-7, with 10 bases matching TRBD1. Per germline, CDR1 SGHRS and CDR2 YFSETQ. The CDR3 spans 16 residues. With V trimmed by 4 bases and J by 5 bases, 12 bases remained unmatched. The CDR3 sequence: CASSETGTGALNEQYF. The DNA of the CDR3 is TGCGCCAGCAGCGAAACCGGGACAGGGGCGTTAAACGAGCAGTACTTC.

This clonotype was recorded at least ten times. The chain couples TRBV6-2 or TRBV6-3 to TRBJ2-7, with unresolved D. Germline lookup yields CDR1 MNHEY and CDR2 SVGEGT. The CDR3 is 14 amino acids. Deletions cut 6 bases from V and 7 bases from J, with 19 bases between. CDR3 amino acids: CASSQDGNYDEQYF. The CDR3 nucleotides read TGTGCCAGCAGCCAGGACGGAAACTACGATGAGCAGTACTTC.

This clonotype was detected only once. V is TRBV19 and J is TRBJ2-7; D is unresolved. This CDR3 is built from 15 residues. Germline CDR1 reads LNHDA; CDR2 reads SQIVND (reference sequence). The V gene lost 0 bases and the J gene lost 3 bases, with 12 bases spanning the gap. The CDR3 protein is CASSIEGTSIYEQYF. CDR3 coding DNA: TGTGCCAGTAGTATAGAGGGAACATCCATCTACGAGCAGTACTTC.